This TCR beta chain was sequenced during a study of blood T cell repertoires in COVID-19. Whole-study context: The samples span acute and convalescent COVID-19 from the United States, Italy and Spain.

Profiled with immunoSEQ multiplex PCR; TCRdb holds only in-frame clones, not every one. The sample lists about 140,000 clones; more than 60% were seen once. A remark on this clone: Different DNA sequences within this sample yield the same CDR3.

The germline CDR1 and CDR2 sequences are MNHEY and SVGAGI. The CDR3 runs 16 residues. Losses at the gene ends were 0 bases for V and 3 bases for J; bases not matched to a gene: 4. The sequence derives from a man between 50 and 59 years old with acute or convalescent COVID-19. V gene TRBV6-5 combines with J gene TRBJ2-3, with 9 nucleotides matching TRBD2. The sequencing sample was made of peripheral blood. The CDR3 region is CASSYSSLAGTDTQYF. CDR3 coding DNA: TGTGCCAGCAGTTACTCGTCGCTAGCGGGGACAGATACGCAGTATTTT.